This record concerns one TCR beta chain sequence. Assay used: immunoSEQ multiplex PCR; TCRdb lists only in-frame clones, some missing. The sample has approximately 22,000 clones, about 88% seen once; the top ten hold 34%. The V and J ends lost 3 bases and 8 bases respectively, with 10 bases between them. The germline V gene encodes CDR1 WSHSY and CDR2 SAAADI. The CDR3 sequence is 13 residues long. This sample is drawn from a study of OX40 agonist ivuxolimab in advanced cancers. The specimen was CD4+ or CD8+ T cells sorted from blood, collected in a trial of the OX40 agonist ivuxolimab. The sequence derives from an adult with an advanced solid tumor such as melanoma, head and neck, liver or kidney cancer. This chain uses TRBV10-2 with TRBJ1-4; no firm D call. As DNA, the CDR3 is TGCGCCAGCAGTGAATTGAGTTGGGAAAAACTGTTTTTT. It yields the protein CASSELSWEKLFF.